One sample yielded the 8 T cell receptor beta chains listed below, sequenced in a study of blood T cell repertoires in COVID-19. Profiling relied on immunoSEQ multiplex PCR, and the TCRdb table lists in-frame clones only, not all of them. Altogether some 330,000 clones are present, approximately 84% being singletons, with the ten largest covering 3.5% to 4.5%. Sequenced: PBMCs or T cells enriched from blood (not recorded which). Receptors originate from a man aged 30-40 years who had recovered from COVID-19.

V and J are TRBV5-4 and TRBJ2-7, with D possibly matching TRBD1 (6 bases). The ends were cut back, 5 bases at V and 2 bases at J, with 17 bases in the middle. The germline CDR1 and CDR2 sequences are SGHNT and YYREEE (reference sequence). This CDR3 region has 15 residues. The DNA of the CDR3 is TGTGCCAGCAGACCTGACAGGCCTCTTACCTACGAGCAGTACTTC. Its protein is CASRPDRPLTYEQYF.

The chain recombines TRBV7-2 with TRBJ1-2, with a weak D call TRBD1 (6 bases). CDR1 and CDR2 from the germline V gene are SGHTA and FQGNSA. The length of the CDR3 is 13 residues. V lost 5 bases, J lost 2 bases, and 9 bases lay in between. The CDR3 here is CASSPQGNYGYTF. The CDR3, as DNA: TGTGCCAGCAGCCCGCAGGGGAACTATGGCTACACCTTC.

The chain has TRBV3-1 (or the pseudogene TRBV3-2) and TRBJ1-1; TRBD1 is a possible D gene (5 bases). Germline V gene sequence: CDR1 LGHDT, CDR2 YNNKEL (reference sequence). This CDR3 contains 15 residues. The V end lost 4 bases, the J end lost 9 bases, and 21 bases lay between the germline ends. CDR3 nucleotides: TGTGCCAGCAGCCCGGGGAGACGTCGGGACTCAAAAGCTTTCTTT. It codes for CASSPGRRRDSKAFF.

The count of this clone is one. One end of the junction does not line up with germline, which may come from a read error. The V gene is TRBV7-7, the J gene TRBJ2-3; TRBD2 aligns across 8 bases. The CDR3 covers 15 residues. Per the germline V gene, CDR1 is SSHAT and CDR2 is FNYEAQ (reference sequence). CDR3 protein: CASSSETSGADTQYF. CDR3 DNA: TGTGCTAGCAGCTCCGAAACTAGCGGCGCAGATACGCAGTATTTT.

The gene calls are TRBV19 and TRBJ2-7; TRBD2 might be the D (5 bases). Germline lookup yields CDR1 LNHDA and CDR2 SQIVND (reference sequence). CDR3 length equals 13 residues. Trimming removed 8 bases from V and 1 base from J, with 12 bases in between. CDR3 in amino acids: CASAGGLSYEQYF. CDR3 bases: TGTGCCAGTGCGGGCGGCTTATCCTACGAGCAGTACTTC. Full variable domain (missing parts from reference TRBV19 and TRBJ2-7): DGGITQSPKYLFRKEGQNVTLSCEQNLNHDAMYWYRQDPGQGLRLIYYSQIVNDFQKGDIAEGYSVSREKKESFPLTVTSAQKNPTAFYLCASAGGLSYEQYFGPGTRLTVT.

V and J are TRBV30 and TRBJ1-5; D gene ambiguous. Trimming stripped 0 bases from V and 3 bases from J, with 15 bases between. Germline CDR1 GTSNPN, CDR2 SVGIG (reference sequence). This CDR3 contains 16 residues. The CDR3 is CAWSVQYAYPNQPQHF. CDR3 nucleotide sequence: TGTGCCTGGAGTGTACAGTACGCCTACCCCAATCAGCCCCAGCATTTT.

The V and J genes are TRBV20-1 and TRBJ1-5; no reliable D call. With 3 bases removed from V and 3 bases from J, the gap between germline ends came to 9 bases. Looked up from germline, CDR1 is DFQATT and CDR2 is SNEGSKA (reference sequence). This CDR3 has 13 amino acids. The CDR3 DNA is TGCAGTGCTAGTCGGAGGGACAATCAGCCCCAGCATTTT. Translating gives CSASRRDNQPQHF.

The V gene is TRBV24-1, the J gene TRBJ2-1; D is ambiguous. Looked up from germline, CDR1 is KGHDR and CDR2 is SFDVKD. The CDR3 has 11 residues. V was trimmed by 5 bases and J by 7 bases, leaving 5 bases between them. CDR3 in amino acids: CATSGGNEQFF. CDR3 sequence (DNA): TGTGCCACCAGTGGAGGAAATGAGCAGTTCTTC.